Shown below are 9 T cell receptor beta chains from a single sample sequenced in a study of long-term antiretroviral therapy in people with HIV. Version v3.0 of the immunoSEQ assay was performed at survey level. Data came from immunoSEQ multiplex PCR; TCRdb stores just in-frame clones and leaves some out. Found here are about 28,000 clones, 80% of them singletons; the top ten hold 5.5% to 8%. Material: unsorted PBMCs, obtained 0.3 years after starting antiretroviral therapy. These receptors were obtained from a man aged 40-49 years with HIV.

The chain combines TRBV4-3 with TRBJ2-6; D gene ambiguous. V was clipped by 0 bases and J by 0 bases, with 15 bases between them. Germline V lookup: CDR1 LGHNA, CDR2 YSLEER. The CDR3 covers 19 residues. CDR3 amino acids: CASSQEGWVPGSGANVLTF. In nucleotides, the CDR3 is TGCGCCAGCAGCCAAGAGGGGTGGGTGCCCGGCTCTGGGGCCAACGTCCTGACTTTC.

The chain combines TRBV7-9 with TRBJ2-1; the D is unclear. The length of the CDR3 is 13 residues. V lost 6 bases and J 4 bases, leaving 10 bases between the germline ends. The V gene's germline CDR1 is SEHNR and CDR2 FQNEAQ (reference sequence). CDR3 in DNA: TGTGCCAGCAGACGGGCAGGATACAATGAGCAGTTCTTC. It yields the protein CASRRAGYNEQFF.

This clone was found once. V is TRBV6-5 and J is TRBJ1-6; D is possibly TRBD1 (5 bases). The germline gives CDR1 MNHEY, CDR2 SVGAGI. There are 14 residues in the CDR3. The V end lost 4 bases, the J end lost 6 bases, and 10 bases lay between the germline ends. The CDR3 sequence: CASSFTGANSPLHF. In DNA form, the CDR3 reads TGTGCCAGCAGTTTCACAGGCGCTAATTCACCCCTCCACTTT.

V and J are TRBV4-3 and TRBJ2-7; D is possibly TRBD1 (6 bases). Germline V CDR1 and CDR2: LGHNA, YSLEER. V shed 8 bases and J shed 0 bases, with 14 bases lying between them. The CDR3 is 14 residues long. CDR3 protein: CASSPGHHSYEQYF. CDR3 DNA: TGCGCCAGCTCCCCGGGACACCACTCCTACGAGCAGTACTTC.

The chain links TRBV7-3 to TRBJ2-2; possibly TRBD1 for D (5 bases). There are 13 residues in the CDR3. Germline CDR1 and CDR2: SGHTA and FQGTGA. V was cut by 3 bases and J by 6 bases, with 8 bases left in between. The CDR3: CASSLLGAGELFF. In nucleotides, the CDR3 is TGTGCCAGCAGCTTGTTAGGGGCCGGGGAGCTGTTTTTT. The whole variable domain, filled in from reference TRBV7-3 and TRBJ2-2, reads GAGVSQTPSNKVTEKGKYVELRCDPISGHTALYWYRQSLGQGPEFLIYFQGTGAADDSGLPNDRFFAVRPEGSVSTLKIQRTERGDSAVYLCASSLLGAGELFFGEGSRLTVL.

The rearrangement joins TRBV6-1 to TRBJ2-7; D remains ambiguous. CDR3 size: 15 residues. V was trimmed by 2 bases and J by 0 bases, leaving 11 bases between them. From germline, CDR1 is MNHNS and CDR2 SASEGT. This CDR3 reads CASSERAPNSYEQYF. In DNA form, the CDR3 reads TGTGCCAGCAGTGAAAGGGCGCCAAACTCCTACGAGCAGTACTTC.

This chain uses TRBV5-1 with TRBJ2-1; 10 bases align to TRBD2. The CDR3 has 13 residues. CDR1 is SGHRS, CDR2 YFSETQ, per germline. With V trimmed by 4 bases and J by 7 bases, 2 bases remained unmatched. This CDR3 reads CASSPGLANEQFF. Written as DNA, the CDR3 is TGCGCCAGCAGCCCGGGACTAGCGAATGAGCAGTTCTTC.

The chain recombines TRBV6-5 with TRBJ2-7; 8 positions agree with TRBD1. In germline, CDR1 is MNHEY, CDR2 SVGAGI. The CDR3 consists of 14 residues. The V gene end was trimmed by 5 bases and the J gene end by 0 bases; junction bases not matched to a gene: 3. CDR3 residues: CASSRDRSSYEQYF. CDR3 nucleotides: TGTGCCAGCAGTCGGGACAGGAGCTCCTACGAGCAGTACTTC.

The chain combines TRBV30 with TRBJ2-3, with 9 bases aligning to TRBD1. Germline CDR1 and CDR2: GTSNPN and SVGIG (reference sequence). CDR3 size: 12 residues. V gave up 5 bases and J gave up 3 bases; unmatched junction bases: 0. The CDR3 DNA is TGTGCCTGGGGGACAGGGACAGATACGCAGTATTTT. The encoded protein is CAWGTGTDTQYF.